A single sample is the source of the 28 T cell receptor beta chains below, sequenced in a study of blood T cell repertoires in COVID-19. Libraries were prepared by immunoSEQ multiplex PCR; TCRdb keeps only in-frame clonotypes and omits some of them. The sample records 45,000 to 65,000 clones, 89% being singletons. Sequencing input: peripheral blood. All receptors derive from a man aged 60 to 75 with active COVID-19.

V is TRBV11-1 and J is TRBJ2-3, with a possible D match to TRBD1 (5 bases). CDR1 and CDR2 from the germline V gene are SGHAT and FQDESV (reference sequence). V was cut by 5 bases and J by 2 bases, with 8 bases left in between. The CDR3 contains 13 residues. The DNA for the CDR3 is TGTGCCAGCAGCCCCAGGGTCACAGATACGCAGTATTTT. Translation gives CASSPRVTDTQYF.

This sequence joins TRBV6-5 and TRBJ2-1; D is perhaps TRBD2 (6 bases). The CDR3 sequence is 16 residues long. CDR1 MNHEY and CDR2 SVGAGI come from the germline V gene. Trimming pared 4 bases from V and 1 base from J, leaving 14 bases between. CDR3 in DNA: TGTGCCAGCAGTTCCCCCCTCGCGGGATCCTACAATGAGCAGTTCTTC. Translated: CASSSPLAGSYNEQFF.

As concerns this clone: Other DNA sequences in this sample translate to the same CDR3. V and J are TRBV7-2 and TRBJ2-3; TRBD2 matches 8 bases. The CDR3 runs to 14 residues. Germline V gene sequence: CDR1 SGHTA, CDR2 FQGNSA. The ends lost 4 bases at V and 4 bases at J; junction bases unmatched: 4. CDR3 loop: CASSSGLAPDTQYF. The CDR3 coding sequence is TGTGCCAGCAGCTCCGGACTAGCCCCAGATACGCAGTATTTT.

The V and J genes are TRBV25-1 and TRBJ1-2, with a possible D match to TRBD1 (5 bases). CDR1 and CDR2 from the germline V gene are MGHDK and SYGVNS. The CDR3 runs 14 residues. Trimming removed 2 bases at V and 13 bases at J, with 20 bases between. The CDR3 DNA reads TGTGCCAGCAGTGAAGGCCCGTACTATGGACATCCCACCTTC. Translated: CASSEGPYYGHPTF.

This clone was seen a few times. J is TRBJ2-6 and V is TRBV4-2, with 8 bases that match TRBD2. The germline CDR1 and CDR2 sequences are LGHNA and YNFKEQ. Trimming took 1 base from V and 1 from J; bases not matched to a gene: 0. The CDR3 sequence is 16 residues long. The CDR3 sequence is CASSQAGGSGANVLTF. CDR3 sequence (DNA): TGTGCCAGCAGCCAAGCGGGGGGGTCTGGGGCCAACGTCCTGACTTTC.

V is TRBV19 and J is TRBJ2-1; D perhaps matches TRBD1 (6 bases). Trimming shortened V by 4 bases and J by 1 base, and 14 bases separated the two germline ends. This CDR3 is built from 16 residues. The germline V gene encodes CDR1 LNHDA and CDR2 SQIVND (reference sequence). This chain's CDR3 is CASSTPRGVSYNEQFF. The CDR3 coding sequence is TGTGCCAGTAGTACCCCCAGGGGAGTGTCCTACAATGAGCAGTTCTTC. The full variable domain, in which reference TRBV19 and TRBJ2-1 provide the parts outside the CDR3, is DGGITQSPKYLFRKEGQNVTLSCEQNLNHDAMYWYRQDPGQGLRLIYYSQIVNDFQKGDIAEGYSVSREKKESFPLTVTSAQKNPTAFYLCASSTPRGVSYNEQFFGPGTRLTVL.

The CDR3 loop is CASSDYGQGRVEAFF. The CDR3 region has the DNA TGTGCCAGCAGTGATTACGGACAGGGTAGGGTTGAAGCTTTCTTT. The gene calls are TRBV6-1 and TRBJ1-1; 8 nucleotides line up with TRBD1. The CDR3 loop spans 15 amino acids. Per germline, CDR1 MNHNS and CDR2 SASEGT. With 3 bases clipped from V and 7 bases from J, the junction kept 10 bases outside the gene matches.

In this sample, this clone turned up once. CDR3 sequence reads: CASSLNPAGDTDTQYF. The CDR3 DNA reads TGTGCCAGCAGCTTAAATCCAGCGGGGGATACAGATACGCAGTATTTT. The genes are TRBV7-2 and TRBJ2-3; 8 nucleotides line up with TRBD2. The J segment lost 3 bases and the V segment lost 2 bases, leaving 7 bases of the junction unmatched. The CDR3 spans 16 residues. Germline CDR1 SGHTA, CDR2 FQGNSA.

V gene TRBV3-1 (or the pseudogene TRBV3-2) combines with J gene TRBJ1-2; D gene unclear. CDR3 size: 15 residues. Germline loops: CDR1 LGHDT, CDR2 YNNKEL (reference sequence). Trimming took off 1 base at V and 0 bases at J, with 9 bases between the two ends. The CDR3 region is CASSQGGSPNYGYTF. The CDR3 DNA follows: TGTGCCAGCAGCCAAGGCGGCAGCCCTAACTATGGCTACACCTTC.

J is TRBJ2-5 and V is TRBV29-1; possibly TRBD1 or TRBD2 for D (7 bases each). Trimming left V 4 bases short and J 5 bases short, with 14 bases between. The CDR3 is 13 amino acids. Germline values: CDR1 SQVTM, CDR2 ANQGSEA. The CDR3 nucleotides read TGCAGCGTTGGAGACAGGGAGGGGGAGACCCAGTACTTC. It specifies CSVGDREGETQYF. Looking up the rest from reference TRBV29-1 and TRBJ2-5 gives the full variable domain: SAVISQKPSRDICQRGTSLTIQCQVDSQVTMMFWYRQQPGQSLTLIATANQGSEATYESGFVIDKFPISRPNLTFSTLTVSNMSPEDSSIYLCSVGDREGETQYFGPGTRLLVL.

This rearrangement joins TRBV20-1 to TRBJ2-1; 7 bases align to TRBD2. From germline, CDR1 is DFQATT and CDR2 SNEGSKA (reference sequence). This CDR3 region has 14 residues. J gave up 4 bases and V 3 bases, and 6 bases lay outside the gene matches. CDR3 in amino acids: CSASGGEAYNEQFF. In DNA form, the CDR3 reads TGCAGTGCTAGTGGGGGGGAGGCGTACAATGAGCAGTTCTTC.

The chain combines TRBV7-2 with TRBJ2-1; 12 nucleotides line up with TRBD2. CDR3 length equals 16 residues. Germline V gives CDR1 SGHTA, CDR2 FQGNSA. The ends lost 5 bases at V and 7 bases at J; junction bases unmatched: 9. As DNA, the CDR3 is TGTGCCAGCAGCCTCATAAGGACTAGCGGGGCTAATGAGCAGTTCTTC. It specifies CASSLIRTSGANEQFF.

This clone has a single count. The V and J genes are TRBV5-1 and TRBJ1-6; D gene uncertain. The V gene lost 4 bases and the J gene lost 7 bases, with 12 bases spanning the gap. CDR3 length: 14 residues. Germline V gene data show CDR1 as SGHRS and CDR2 as YFSETQ. The CDR3 sequence is CASSPDGVNSPLHF. The CDR3 DNA sequence: TGCGCCAGCAGCCCAGACGGAGTAAATTCACCCCTCCACTTT.

V and J are TRBV27 and TRBJ2-3; 10 nucleotides line up with TRBD2. The CDR3 runs to 19 residues. Germline lookup yields CDR1 MNHEY and CDR2 SMNVEV (reference sequence). V gave up 0 bases and J gave up 0 bases; unmatched junction bases: 9. The chain's CDR3 is CASSLSILAGVASTDTQYF. The CDR3 coding sequence is TGTGCCAGCAGTTTATCGATCCTAGCGGGAGTGGCTAGCACAGATACGCAGTATTTT.

This rearrangement joins TRBV9 to TRBJ1-1; 7 nucleotides match TRBD1. Germline CDR1 and CDR2: SGDLS and YYNGEE. The J segment lost 10 bases and the V segment lost 4 bases, leaving 7 bases of the junction unmatched. The CDR3 contains 12 residues. The CDR3 is CASSPLTGRAFF. Written as DNA, the CDR3 is TGTGCCAGCAGCCCACTGACAGGGCGAGCTTTCTTT. The entire variable domain, with the rest obtained from reference TRBV9 and TRBJ1-1, is as follows: DSGVTQTPKHLITATGQRVTLRCSPRSGDLSVYWYQQSLDQGLQFLIQYYNGEERAKGNILERFSAQQFPDLHSELNLSSLELGDSALYFCASSPLTGRAFFGQGTRLTVV.

The chain has TRBV10-3 and TRBJ1-1; 8 bases map to TRBD1. Trimming took 8 bases from V and 5 from J; bases not matched to a gene: 4. CDR3 length: 12 residues. The germline V gene has CDR1 ENHRY and CDR2 SYGVKD. CDR3 protein: CAIGQGKTEAFF. DNA for the CDR3: TGTGCCATCGGACAGGGAAAGACTGAAGCTTTCTTT.

CDR3 nucleotide sequence: TGTGCCAGCAGCTTATCTGTACAGGGTTCGAACACCGGGGAGCTGTTTTTT. Translating gives CASSLSVQGSNTGELFF. The chain couples TRBV7-9 to TRBJ2-2; D might be TRBD1 (6 bases). V lost 2 bases, J lost 0 bases, and 13 bases lay in between. Germline V gene data show CDR1 as SEHNR and CDR2 as FQNEAQ (reference sequence). This CDR3 is 17 amino acids long.

This chain connects TRBV5-4 to TRBJ1-1, with D maybe TRBD1 (5 bases). The CDR3 loop spans 12 amino acids. Trimming cost V 10 bases and J 1 base, with 11 bases left between them. Germline V gene lookup returns CDR1 SGHNT and CDR2 YYREEE (reference sequence). The CDR3 region is CAWGEKNTEAFF. The CDR3 DNA follows: TGTGCCTGGGGGGAAAAGAACACTGAAGCTTTCTTT.

The chain couples TRBV27 to TRBJ2-7; the D gene is possibly TRBD2 (6 bases). The V end was cut by 7 bases, the J end by 2 bases, with 15 bases between. CDR1 and CDR2 from the germline V gene are MNHEY and SMNVEV (reference sequence). CDR3 size: 14 residues. CDR3 protein: CASTPRGGAYEQYF. CDR3 nucleotides: TGTGCCAGCACCCCCCGCGGAGGGGCCTACGAGCAGTACTTC.

This clone was seen a single time. The chain links TRBV3-1 (or the pseudogene TRBV3-2) to TRBJ2-2; the match to TRBD1 covers 9 bases. The germline V gene encodes CDR1 LGHDT and CDR2 YNNKEL (reference sequence). CDR3 length: 14 residues. V dropped 4 bases and J dropped 4; count of bases not matched to a gene: 1. For the CDR3, the DNA is TGTGCCAGCAGCCTACAGGGGGCCACCGGGGAGCTGTTTTTT. This codes for CASSLQGATGELFF.

In its sample, this clone was seen once. The chain links TRBV27 to TRBJ2-7; 10 bases map to TRBD2. Germline CDR1 reads MNHEY; CDR2 reads SMNVEV (reference sequence). CDR3 length equals 15 residues. V gave up 6 bases and J gave up 4 bases; unmatched junction bases: 9. In DNA form, the CDR3 reads TGTGCCAGCAGGGTAACCGGGACTAGCGCATACGAGCAGTACTTC. This codes for CASRVTGTSAYEQYF.

This clone was recorded once. The CDR3 nucleotides are TGTGCCAGCAGCCGAGGAACAGGGGGCCAGCCCCAGCATTTT. It is translated as CASSRGTGGQPQHF. The rearrangement joins TRBV9 to TRBJ1-5; 9 nucleotides agree with TRBD1. The germline gives CDR1 SGDLS, CDR2 YYNGEE. The CDR3 has 14 residues. V shed 4 bases and J 7 bases; nucleotides not matched to a gene: 6.

The rearrangement links TRBV21-1 to TRBJ2-3; the table's D call TRBD2 went unverified against the DNA. TRBV21-1 is termed a pseudogene. The CDR3 runs to 17 residues. DNA of the CDR3: TGTGCCAGCAGCAAGTCCCGGACTAGGGACAGCACAGATACGCAGTATTTT. Its translation: CASSKSRTRDSTDTQYF.

V is TRBV9 and J is TRBJ2-1; the D gene is possibly TRBD1 (6 bases). The V gene lost 6 bases and the J gene lost 5 bases, with 15 bases spanning the gap. The CDR3 runs 14 residues. Germline assignment: CDR1 SGDLS and CDR2 YYNGEE. The DNA for the CDR3 is TGTGCCAGCAAACGCGGACAGCAGAACAATGAGCAGTTCTTC. This translates into CASKRGQQNNEQFF.

The table lists this clone with a count of one. This chain links TRBV11-3 with TRBJ2-5, with a possible D match to TRBD1 (5 bases). This CDR3 spans 14 amino acids. Germline V lookup: CDR1 SGHNT, CDR2 YENEEA. Trimming shortened V by 1 base and J by 5 bases, and 11 bases separated the two germline ends. The CDR3 loop is CASSLGGRRETQYF. For the CDR3, the DNA is TGTGCCAGCAGCTTAGGGGGCCGAAGGGAGACCCAGTACTTC.

The V call is TRBV28, the J call TRBJ2-1, with TRBD1 matching 7 bases. Per the germline V gene, CDR1 is MDHEN and CDR2 is SYDVKM. The length of the CDR3 is 16 residues. V shed 5 bases, J shed 5 bases, and the junction held 12 bases outside the gene matches. As DNA, the CDR3 is TGTGCCAGCAGTCCGATCTCAGGGGGAATCCACAATGAGCAGTTCTTC. Its protein product is CASSPISGGIHNEQFF.

The chain joins TRBV6-5 to TRBJ1-5; maybe TRBD1 (6 bases). Germline CDR1 is MNHEY and CDR2 is SVGAGI. The CDR3 has 13 amino acids. Trimming pared 6 bases from V and 4 bases from J, leaving 10 bases between. CDR3 sequence (DNA): TGTGCCAGCAGACCCGGACAGAATCAGCCCCAGCATTTT. Amino acid sequence: CASRPGQNQPQHF.

The V gene is TRBV10-3, the J gene TRBJ2-7; tentatively, D is TRBD1 (5 bases). V was pared by 1 base and J by 0 bases, with 10 bases between. This CDR3 contains 15 residues. Germline CDR1 ENHRY, CDR2 SYGVKD. DNA of the CDR3: TGTGCCATCAGTGAGTACCGAGACAGCTCCTACGAGCAGTACTTC. This codes for CAISEYRDSSYEQYF.